Listed here are 13 T cell receptor beta chains from one sample, sequenced in a study of early T cells in non-severe SARS-CoV-2 infection. TCRdb processed the 5' RACE reads anew with MiXCR; each CDR3 protein has one entry. The sample shows about 61,000 distinct CDR3 sequences, 10% to 12% of them seen only once. The sample consisted of whole blood. The receptors were gathered from an adult who was a healthcare worker with PCR-confirmed SARS-CoV-2 infection or an uninfected control (not recorded which).

This clonotype was seen ten or more times. V gene TRBV11-2 combines with J gene TRBJ2-5, with D unclear. Trimming shortened V by 0 bases and J by 5 bases, and 4 bases separated the two germline ends. Germline V gene sequence: CDR1 SGHAT, CDR2 FQNNGV. The CDR3 has 12 amino acids. CDR3 protein: CASSLDPETQYF. The CDR3 bases are TGTGCCAGCAGCTTAGATCCCGAGACCCAGTACTTC. Full variable domain (missing parts from reference TRBV11-2 and TRBJ2-5): EAGVAQSPRYKIIEKRQSVAFWCNPISGHATLYWYQQILGQGPKLLIQFQNNGVVDDSQLPKDRFSAERLKGVDSTLKIQPAKLEDSAVYLCASSLDPETQYFGPGTRLLVL.

At least ten counts were recorded for this clonotype. This chain links TRBV30 with TRBJ2-5; either TRBD1 or TRBD2 may fit D (5 bases each). This CDR3 contains 12 residues. The V end lost 5 bases, the J end lost 4 bases, and 11 bases lay between the germline ends. CDR1 and CDR2 (germline): GTSNPN, SVGIG (reference sequence). CDR3 nucleotides: TGTGCCTGGGCGCCTGGGGGAGAGACCCAGTACTTC. Translating gives CAWAPGGETQYF.

The J gene is TRBJ1-5, the V gene TRBV27; D remains ambiguous. The CDR3 covers 14 residues. V lost 9 bases, J lost 3 bases, and 15 bases lay in between. Germline assignment: CDR1 MNHEY and CDR2 SMNVEV (reference sequence). DNA of the CDR3: TGTGCCAGGCCGAGGAGCGATCACAATCAGCCCCAGCATTTT. This encodes CARPRSDHNQPQHF.

The V call is TRBV7-6, the J call TRBJ2-7, with D perhaps given as TRBD1 or TRBD2 (5 bases each). Germline CDR1 SGHVS, CDR2 FNYEAQ. CDR3 length equals 13 residues. Between the trimmed V and J ends, which lost 4 bases and 7 bases, there was a span of 14 bases. The CDR3 DNA sequence: TGTGCCAGCAGCTCCGCACATTGGGGGGAGCAGTACTTC. Translated: CASSSAHWGEQYF.

Only one count was recorded for this clonotype. The chain employs TRBV15 and TRBJ2-3, with 8 bases lining up with TRBD1. The germline gives CDR1 LNHNV, CDR2 YYDKDF (reference sequence). Unmatched junction bases numbered 2, after V lost 1 base and J lost 2 bases. This CDR3 is 15 amino acids long. CDR3 residues: CATSRGQGYTDTQYF. The CDR3 region has the DNA TGTGCCACCAGCAGAGGACAGGGGTACACAGATACGCAGTATTTT.

This clonotype has a count of ten or more. The chain couples TRBV19 to TRBJ1-5, with D tentatively TRBD1 (6 bases). This CDR3 spans 12 amino acids. The V gene's germline CDR1 is LNHDA and CDR2 SQIVND (reference sequence). Trimming took off 9 bases at V and 4 bases at J, with 10 bases between the two ends. The DNA of the CDR3 is TGTGCCAGCAGGGGTGGAAATCAGCCCCAGCATTTT. Its protein is CASRGGNQPQHF.

This clonotype was seen more than once but under ten times. The genes are TRBV12-5 and TRBJ1-4, with D unresolved. Between the trimmed V and J ends, which lost 4 bases and 4 bases, there was a span of 13 bases. CDR3 length: 15 residues. Germline-derived CDR1 and CDR2 are LGHNT and FRNRAP. The CDR3 is CASGYGGLGNEKLFF. The CDR3 DNA is TGTGCTAGTGGTTACGGAGGGTTGGGTAATGAAAAACTGTTTTTT.

The rearrangement joins TRBV21-1 to TRBJ1-1. TRBV21-1 is a pseudogene segment. CDR3 length equals 18 residues. Here the CDR3 DNA reads TGTGCCAGCAGCTTGGGTCGAGAGGGAGCCGTTATGAACACTGAAGCTTTCTTT. Amino acids: CASSLGREGAVMNTEAFF.

This clonotype was detected many times. This sequence joins TRBV19 and TRBJ1-2; D is ambiguous. Germline V gene sequence: CDR1 LNHDA, CDR2 SQIVND (reference sequence). The ends were cut back, 1 base at V and 0 bases at J, with 9 bases in the middle. The CDR3 contains 15 residues. CDR3 amino acids: CASSIVASTNYGYTF. The CDR3 DNA follows: TGTGCCAGTAGTATAGTGGCTTCTACTAACTATGGCTACACCTTC.

CDR3 sequence reads: CSAKTGGGYGYTF. CDR3 nucleotide sequence: TGCAGTGCTAAGACAGGGGGCGGATATGGCTACACCTTC. The chain joins TRBV20-1 to TRBJ1-2; TRBD1 matches at 10 bases. This CDR3 spans 13 amino acids. The trim removed 4 bases at V and 5 bases at J, leaving 4 bases unmatched. CDR1 is DFQATT and CDR2 is SNEGSKA in the germline V gene (reference sequence).

This chain joins TRBV9 and TRBJ1-1, with D perhaps TRBD1 (5 bases). Trimming cost V 0 bases and J 7 bases, with 13 bases left between them. Germline values: CDR1 SGDLS, CDR2 YYNGEE. This CDR3 spans 14 amino acids. The chain's CDR3 is CASSVAPDTVEAFF. The CDR3 nucleotides are TGTGCCAGCAGCGTAGCCCCGGACACTGTTGAAGCTTTCTTT.

This clonotype was picked up many times. The CDR3 is CASSPPQGFDKNIQYF. Written as DNA, the CDR3 is TGTGCCAGCAGCCCACCGCAGGGATTCGACAAAAACATTCAGTACTTC. The J gene is TRBJ2-4, the V gene TRBV11-2, with a tentative D call TRBD1 (5 bases). V dropped 5 bases and J dropped 3 bases, with 17 bases sitting between them. In germline, CDR1 is SGHAT, CDR2 FQNNGV. The CDR3 length is 16 residues.

This clonotype was counted at least ten times. The CDR3 sequence is CASSLQGMDTEAFF. The CDR3 coding sequence is TGTGCCAGCAGTTTGCAGGGAATGGACACTGAAGCTTTCTTT. The chain is built from TRBV12-3 or TRBV12-4 and TRBJ1-1; tentative D call: TRBD1 (5 bases). This CDR3 has 14 amino acids. The V end was cut by 3 bases, the J end by 3 bases, with 11 bases between.